Listed here is a single T cell receptor (beta chain). What it binds is not known. Method: immunoSEQ multiplex PCR; TCRdb's copy keeps in-frame clones and lacks some. This sample has over 2 million clones, with 85% to 95% found just once. Splitting the CD4+ cells yielded a CD45RA+ naive subset and a CD45RA-negative memory subset. These data are taken from a study of shared clonotypes between healthy human individuals. Across the whole study: Each donor's CD8 memory used one plate, CD8 naive two, each CD4 subset three.

The CDR3 spans 15 residues. Trimming took off 4 bases at V and 0 bases at J, with 11 bases between the two ends. Germline V CDR1 and CDR2: SGDLS, YYNGEE. Study conclusions and caveats: As a rule, naive subsets had a larger estimated richness than memory subsets.

Sequencing was performed on naive CD4+ T cells sorted from blood. Subset described: CD45RA+ positively selected. The clonotype comes from a man aged 18 to 29 in good health. This chain connects TRBV9 to TRBJ1-3; D is uncertain. This CDR3 reads CASSPQVGSGNTIYF. The DNA for the CDR3 is TGTGCCAGCAGCCCCCAGGTGGGCTCTGGAAACACCATATATTTT.